These 2 T cell receptor beta chains originate from one sample sequenced in a study of T cells in Graves' hyperthyroidism and ophthalmopathy. The TCR beta CDR3 regions underwent amplification using RNA transcripts as the source. Primed by the HTBI set, a first-round RT-PCR was run on the TCR CDR3. Each CDR3 protein gets one entry after TCRdb re-called the multiplex PCR reads with MiXCR. Among over 450,000 distinct CDR3 sequences, roughly 18% were seen once, and the ten largest hold 15% to 20%. Sequenced: blood. The receptors were gathered from a woman between 18 and 30 years old with Graves' ophthalmopathy.

This rearrangement joins TRBV5-4 to TRBJ2-1, with D tentatively TRBD2 (6 bases). Trimming took off 5 bases at V and 6 bases at J, with 27 bases between the two ends. The CDR3 is made up of 18 amino acids. Per the germline V gene, CDR1 is SGHNT and CDR2 is YYREEE (reference sequence). In DNA form, the CDR3 reads TGTGCCAGCAGACCGGGTGTCCGGGAGTCCCTTTTGGCCAATGAGCAGTTCTTC. Translated, it gives CASRPGVRESLLANEQFF.

This clonotype was detected ten times or more. This chain uses TRBV28 with TRBJ2-1, with a possible D match to TRBD1 (5 bases). Deletions cut 5 bases from V and 5 bases from J, with 13 bases between. CDR1 and CDR2 from the germline V gene are MDHEN and SYDVKM. The CDR3 is 14 residues long. In nucleotides, the CDR3 is TGTGCCAGCAGTCCTAACAGGATAGACAATGAGCAGTTCTTC. Protein product: CASSPNRIDNEQFF.